The 15 T cell receptor beta chains presented below share a single source sample, sequenced in a study of shared clonotypes between healthy human individuals. Sequencing was performed with immunoSEQ multiplex PCR; in TCRdb, only in-frame clones are kept and a portion is missing. The data hold under 1,100,000 clones, with around 74% observed a single time. Sequenced input: memory CD4+ T cells sorted from blood. As for subset: CD45RA-negative fraction. The receptors here all came from a young man in good health.

The chain has TRBV6-1 and TRBJ2-1; D remains unclear. V was clipped by 10 bases and J by 0 bases, with 10 bases between them. From germline, CDR1 is MNHNS and CDR2 SASEGT. The CDR3 has 13 amino acids. DNA for the CDR3: TGTGCCACGACTGTCACCTCCTACAATGAGCAGTTCTTC. Amino acids: CATTVTSYNEQFF.

The chain combines TRBV18 with TRBJ2-7; D might be TRBD2 (5 bases). The V gene lost 5 bases and the J gene lost 3 bases, with 14 bases spanning the gap. This CDR3 has 14 residues. CDR1 is KGHSH, CDR2 LQKENI, per germline. In DNA form, the CDR3 reads TGTGCCAGCTCAAGAGTTTCCGGGAACTACGAGCAGTACTTC. Protein sequence: CASSRVSGNYEQYF.

V and J are TRBV5-1 and TRBJ1-1; D gene unclear. The CDR3 extends over 15 amino acids. Germline-derived CDR1 and CDR2 are SGHRS and YFSETQ. Trimming took off 4 bases at V and 0 bases at J, with 13 bases between the two ends. This chain's CDR3 is CASSPGVLMNTEAFF. As DNA, the CDR3 is TGCGCCAGCAGCCCCGGGGTGTTAATGAACACTGAAGCTTTCTTT.

V usage is TRBV6-5 and J usage is TRBJ2-1; D could derive from TRBD1 or TRBD2 (5 bases each). The CDR3 loop spans 14 amino acids. CDR1 is MNHEY and CDR2 is SVGAGI in the germline V gene. The V end was cut by 10 bases, the J end by 4 bases, with 17 bases between. CDR3 loop: CATNAGASYNEQFF. CDR3 sequence (DNA): TGTGCCACCAACGCCGGGGCGAGTTACAATGAGCAGTTCTTC.

This clone was picked up one time. The gene calls are TRBV15 and TRBJ2-7; D tentatively fits TRBD1 or TRBD2 (6 bases each). The germline V gene encodes CDR1 LNHNV and CDR2 YYDKDF (reference sequence). The V end lost 0 bases, the J end lost 0 bases, and 18 bases lay between the germline ends. CDR3 length: 18 residues. The chain's CDR3 is CATSRDLAGQGHSYEQYF. CDR3 nucleotides: TGTGCCACCAGCAGAGATCTTGCGGGGCAGGGGCACTCCTACGAGCAGTACTTC.

Only a few counts were recorded for this clone. This chain joins TRBV4-1 and TRBJ1-2; 9 nucleotides match TRBD1. Germline loops: CDR1 MGHRA, CDR2 YSYEKL. The CDR3 length is 16 residues. V dropped 3 bases and J dropped 4; count of bases not matched to a gene: 9. Written as DNA, the CDR3 is TGCGCCAGCAGCCAGGGGACAGGGACCCTGCGCTATGGCTACACCTTC. This translates into CASSQGTGTLRYGYTF.

On this clone: At one of its ends the junction is not consistent with the germline gene, which may arise from a read error. The V and J genes are TRBV7-7 and TRBJ2-5; 7 bases line up with TRBD1. There are 15 residues in the CDR3. The germline V gene encodes CDR1 SSHAT and CDR2 FNYEAQ (reference sequence). CDR3 residues: CASSLLQGRVETQYF. CDR3 in DNA: TGTGCTAGCAGCTTATTACAGGGGCGTGTAGAGACCCAGTACTTC.

The chain employs TRBV28 and TRBJ1-5, with D unclear. Between the trimmed V and J ends, which lost 6 bases and 6 bases, there was a span of 9 bases. This CDR3 has 12 amino acids. CDR1 MDHEN and CDR2 SYDVKM come from the germline V gene. CDR3 protein: CASRRTVQPQHF. For the CDR3, the DNA is TGTGCCAGCAGAAGGACCGTTCAGCCCCAGCATTTT. Variable domain in full (rest from reference TRBV28 and TRBJ1-5): DVKVTQSSRYLVKRTGEKVFLECVQDMDHENMFWYRQDPGLGLRLIYFSYDVKMKEKGDIPEGYSVSREKKERFSLILESASTNQTSMYLCASRRTVQPQHFGDGTRLSIL.

The chain couples TRBV29-1 to TRBJ2-3, with D perhaps TRBD1 (5 bases). The CDR3 contains 15 residues. Germline V gives CDR1 SQVTM, CDR2 ANQGSEA. The V end was cut by 4 bases, the J end by 0 bases, with 14 bases between. The CDR3 coding sequence is TGCAGCGTTGTGTGGGGCTGGCGGAGCACAGATACGCAGTATTTT. This gives the protein CSVVWGWRSTDTQYF.

The chain combines TRBV12-5 with TRBJ2-3; weak D call: TRBD2 (7 bases). V lost 5 bases to trimming and J lost 1 base, with 31 bases between them. Germline CDR1 reads LGHNT; CDR2 reads FRNRAP. CDR3 length: 21 residues. CDR3 sequence reads: CASGKRSPMGGAAIRTDTQYF. Here the CDR3 DNA reads TGTGCTAGTGGTAAGCGAAGTCCTATGGGGGGGGCTGCAATTCGCACAGATACGCAGTATTTT. Full variable domain (missing parts from reference TRBV12-5 and TRBJ2-3): DARVTQTPRHKVTEMGQEVTMRCQPILGHNTVFWYRQTMMQGLELLAYFRNRAPLDDSGMPKDRFSAEMPDATLATLKIQPSEPRDSAVYFCASGKRSPMGGAAIRTDTQYFGPGTRLTVL.

The chain combines TRBV15 with TRBJ2-2; D uncertain. This CDR3 is 13 amino acids long. CDR1 and CDR2 (germline): LNHNV, YYDKDF (reference sequence). V was pared by 0 bases and J by 7 bases, with 6 bases between. This CDR3 reads CATSRDEIGELFF. The CDR3 nucleotides read TGTGCCACCAGCAGAGATGAGATCGGGGAGCTGTTTTTT.

The chain joins TRBV18 to TRBJ2-3, with unresolved D. Germline CDR1 KGHSH, CDR2 LQKENI. The CDR3 runs to 13 residues. The germline V and J ends were trimmed by 2 bases and 6 bases, with 9 bases remaining between them. Written as DNA, the CDR3 is TGTGCCAGCTCACCAGAGGTCGGCGATACGCAGTATTTT. This sequence encodes CASSPEVGDTQYF.

The chain joins TRBV4-1 to TRBJ2-7, with D possibly being TRBD1 or TRBD2 (8 bases each). The V gene's germline CDR1 is MGHRA and CDR2 YSYEKL. The CDR3 runs 16 residues. With 3 bases removed from V and 3 bases from J, the gap between germline ends came to 18 bases. DNA of the CDR3: TGCGCCAGCAGCCAGGTAGCGGGACAGGTGGGCTACGAGCAGTACTTC. The encoded protein is CASSQVAGQVGYEQYF.

The V and J genes are TRBV9 and TRBJ2-2, with a possible D match to TRBD1 (6 bases). Trimming removed 0 bases at V and 1 base at J, with 7 bases between. The germline gives CDR1 SGDLS, CDR2 YYNGEE. The CDR3 covers 15 residues. CDR3 sequence reads: CASSVAQGNTGELFF. In nucleotides, the CDR3 is TGTGCCAGCAGCGTAGCACAGGGGAACACCGGGGAGCTGTTTTTT.

This clone was recorded a few times. V is TRBV11-2 and J is TRBJ2-7; D remains ambiguous. The CDR3 extends over 12 amino acids. Trimming removed 5 bases at V and 6 bases at J, with 11 bases between. Germline-derived CDR1 and CDR2 are SGHAT and FQNNGV. The CDR3 protein is CASSVGPGEQYF. The CDR3 DNA reads as TGTGCCAGCAGCGTAGGACCAGGCGAGCAGTACTTC.